These 6 T cell receptor beta chains were sequenced from one sample in a study of blood T cells in healthy people across ages (dated by TCRdb to the mid-2010s). The library was generated by 5' RACE. TCRdb lists the instrument as Illumina HiSeq 2500. A second 7 to 11 cycle PCR used a sample-barcoded 5' primer and a J-beta primer mix. Starting from the raw public reads, TCRdb applied fastp trimming at Q25, assembled clones with MiXCR and retained in-frame beta chains. Rows are unified per CDR3 protein, each entry keeping the most common DNA and genes. The sample table records approximately 780,000 distinct CDR3 sequences; under 30% of these occur just once. The top ten constitute 3% of the sample. The sample was also linked to a second study, of T cells of mothers and their children.

The sequenced material came from blood. Receptors were obtained from a boy aged 5-17 years in good health.

The chain combines TRBV5-5 with TRBJ2-5; no definite D call. The J call could be wrong; TRBJ2-7 is a better fit for the DNA end. Germline V lookup: CDR1 SGHKS, CDR2 YYEKEE (reference sequence). CDR3 size: 13 residues. As DNA, the CDR3 is TGTGCCAGCGGCCAGATGACCTCCTACGAGCAGTACTTC. Translating gives CASGQMTSYEQYF.

This clonotype turned up a few times. The chain is built from TRBV21-1 and TRBJ2-5; TRBD1, the table's D call, was not compared with the DNA. TRBV21-1 is a recognized pseudogene. The CDR3 contains 16 residues. The CDR3 loop is CASSTPDRGDRETQYF. CDR3 nucleotides: TGTGCCAGCAGCACTCCGGACAGGGGCGATAGAGAGACCCAGTACTTC.

This clonotype was counted many times. The chain couples TRBV29-1 to TRBJ2-5; 9 bases align to TRBD1. With V trimmed by 4 bases and J by 4 bases, 10 bases remained unmatched. Germline-derived CDR1 and CDR2 are SQVTM and ANQGSEA. The CDR3 extends over 15 amino acids. For the CDR3, the DNA is TGCAGCGTTGGTCCGGGACAGGGACTTGGAGAGACCCAGTACTTC. It codes for CSVGPGQGLGETQYF.

On this clonotype: Compared with germline, one end of the junction differs, possibly owing to a read error. The rearrangement links TRBV5-1 to TRBJ2-5; TRBD2 matches at 8 bases. CDR1 is SGHRS and CDR2 is YFSETQ in the germline V gene. CDR3 size: 16 residues. DNA for the CDR3: TGCGTCAGCAGCCCCCCTAGCGGGTCGTACCAAGAGACCCAGTACTTC. Its translation is CVSSPPSGSYQETQYF.

The sample holds a few counts of this clonotype. The chain joins TRBV28 to TRBJ2-7, with 10 positions matching TRBD2. The germline V gene encodes CDR1 MDHEN and CDR2 SYDVKM. V lost 8 bases and J lost 4; bases outside the gene matches: 8. This CDR3 has 14 residues. CDR3 sequence: CASGESGGAYEQYF. In DNA form, the CDR3 reads TGTGCCAGCGGAGAAAGCGGGGGGGCTTACGAGCAGTACTTC.

This clonotype was seen a few times. The V gene is TRBV7-8, the J gene TRBJ1-6; a possible D gene is TRBD1 (5 bases). The germline CDR1 and CDR2 sequences are SGHVS and FQNEAQ. The CDR3 runs to 14 residues. Trimming removed 3 bases from V and 12 bases from J, with 15 bases in between. The CDR3 is CASSLVQVERPLHF. For the CDR3, the DNA is TGTGCCAGCAGCTTGGTACAGGTCGAGCGACCCCTCCACTTT.